A single sample is the source of the 24 T cell receptor beta chains below, sequenced in a study of shared clonotypes between healthy human individuals. The repertoire was sequenced with immunoSEQ multiplex PCR; TCRdb's copy has only in-frame clones and lacks some. The sample yields some 2.4 million clones, approximately 94% seen once. The sample taken for sequencing was naive CD4+ T cells from PBMCs. As for subset: CD45RA+ positively selected. Receptor source: a man aged 18 to 30 in good health. Some clones in this sample may be carry-over from other donors' samples.

J is TRBJ1-1 and V is TRBV6-1; TRBD1 agrees at 7 bases. Germline lookup yields CDR1 MNHNS and CDR2 SASEGT. V lost 3 bases, J lost 4 bases, and 5 bases stayed unmatched. The CDR3 runs to 14 residues. The CDR3 sequence: CASSDLTGTTEAFF. The CDR3 DNA reads as TGTGCCAGCAGTGACTTGACAGGGACCACTGAAGCTTTCTTT.

This clone was seen just once. V gene TRBV9 combines with J gene TRBJ2-5; TRBD1 might be the D (7 bases). Between the trimmed V and J ends, which lost 6 bases and 4 bases, there was a span of 16 bases. Germline CDR1 is SGDLS and CDR2 is YYNGEE. The CDR3 covers 14 residues. The CDR3 DNA is TGTGCCAGCACCCGGGACCAGGGGGGAGAGACCCAGTACTTC. Residues: CASTRDQGGETQYF.

This chain joins TRBV11-2 and TRBJ2-2, with no clear D. There are 19 residues in the CDR3. Germline assignment: CDR1 SGHAT and CDR2 FQNNGV. V dropped 4 bases and J dropped 2 bases, with 23 bases sitting between them. Here the CDR3 reads CASSSGPGQVITNTGELFF. The DNA of the CDR3 is TGTGCCAGCAGCTCCGGACCCGGGCAGGTGATAACCAACACCGGGGAGCTGTTTTTT.

The chain has TRBV28 and TRBJ1-2; TRBD1 might be the D (6 bases). This CDR3 contains 13 residues. From germline, CDR1 is MDHEN and CDR2 SYDVKM. Trimming cost V 6 bases and J 7 bases, with 15 bases left between them. The CDR3 here is CASSSRGAGGYTF. The CDR3 bases are TGTGCCAGCAGCAGCAGGGGCGCAGGTGGCTACACCTTC.

This chain links TRBV11-1 with TRBJ2-1; 9 nucleotides line up with TRBD2. This CDR3 spans 15 amino acids. Trimming at V came to 5 bases and at J to 4 bases, leaving 6 bases not matched to a gene. Germline CDR1 reads SGHAT; CDR2 reads FQDESV (reference sequence). The CDR3 region is CASSDHLAGYNEQFF. CDR3 bases: TGTGCCAGCAGCGATCACCTAGCGGGGTACAATGAGCAGTTCTTC.

The chain joins TRBV9 to TRBJ2-3; the match to TRBD2 covers 11 bases. CDR1 is SGDLS and CDR2 is YYNGEE in the germline V gene. There are 16 residues in the CDR3. J gave up 2 bases and V 3 bases, and 5 bases lay outside the gene matches. The CDR3 region is CASSGRLAGYTDTQYF. CDR3 DNA: TGTGCCAGCAGCGGACGACTAGCGGGGTACACAGATACGCAGTATTTT.

This chain links TRBV7-7 with TRBJ2-5; D remains ambiguous. The V gene lost 5 bases and the J gene lost 4 bases, with 14 bases spanning the gap. The CDR3 covers 14 residues. Germline values: CDR1 SSHAT, CDR2 FNYEAQ (reference sequence). CDR3 bases: TGTGCCAGCAGCCAAACCCCACTCCCAGAGACCCAGTACTTC. It is translated as CASSQTPLPETQYF.

This clone was found once. This specimen includes other DNA sequences encoding the same CDR3. The chain recombines TRBV7-2 with TRBJ2-3, with D uncertain. CDR1 and CDR2 (germline): SGHTA, FQGNSA. CDR3 size: 13 residues. Trimming pared 0 bases from V and 3 bases from J, leaving 4 bases between. CDR3 coding DNA: TGTGCCAGCAGCTTAGCGCGAACAGATACGCAGTATTTT. Amino acid sequence: CASSLARTDTQYF.

The J gene is TRBJ2-5, the V gene TRBV5-1; TRBD2 aligns across 9 bases. V shed 0 bases, J shed 2 bases, and the junction held 5 bases outside the gene matches. Per the germline V gene, CDR1 is SGHRS and CDR2 is YFSETQ. CDR3 size: 16 residues. In DNA form, the CDR3 reads TGCGCCAGCAGCTTGGATCCTAGCGGGATTCAAGAGACCCAGTACTTC. Its translation is CASSLDPSGIQETQYF.

The chain carries TRBV27 and TRBJ1-1; D remains ambiguous. The CDR3 has 14 amino acids. CDR1 is MNHEY, CDR2 SMNVEV, per germline (reference sequence). Trimming pared 5 bases from V and 1 base from J, leaving 11 bases between. CDR3 sequence (DNA): TGTGCCAGCAGTATGGCGGGAACGAACACTGAAGCTTTCTTT. This sequence encodes CASSMAGTNTEAFF.

This sequence joins TRBV11-3 and TRBJ1-4; D gene uncertain. Trimming cost V 0 bases and J 7 bases, with 15 bases left between them. Looked up from germline, CDR1 is SGHNT and CDR2 is YENEEA. This CDR3 comprises 16 residues. The CDR3 DNA is TGTGCCAGCAGCTTAGATAGGGAAGAAGTAGGTGAAAAACTGTTTTTT. Its protein product is CASSLDREEVGEKLFF. The variable domain in full, with the rest retrieved from reference TRBV11-3 and TRBJ1-4, is EAGVVQSPRYKIIEKKQPVAFWCNPISGHNTLYWYLQNLGQGPELLIRYENEEAVDDSQLPKDRFSAERLKGVDSTLKIQPAELGDSAVYLCASSLDREEVGEKLFFGSGTQLSVL.

On this clone: The sample contains more than one DNA sequence encoding this CDR3. V usage is TRBV5-1 and J usage is TRBJ2-5; TRBD1 might be the D (7 bases). V dropped 2 bases and J dropped 3 bases, with 14 bases sitting between them. CDR1 and CDR2 (germline): SGHRS, YFSETQ. The CDR3 has 15 amino acids. The CDR3 DNA reads TGCGCCAGCAGCTTAGGAGGGACAGCAAAAGAGACCCAGTACTTC. Translating it yields CASSLGGTAKETQYF.

The V call is TRBV2, the J call TRBJ1-4, with a possible D match to TRBD1 (6 bases). Germline V lookup: CDR1 SNHLY, CDR2 FYNNEI. Trimming took off 3 bases at V and 5 bases at J, with 13 bases between the two ends. The CDR3 sequence is 15 residues long. The CDR3, as DNA: TGTGCCAGCAGTGAGCCAAGGGGGGCAAATGAAAAACTGTTTTTT. Amino acids: CASSEPRGANEKLFF.

The rearrangement uses TRBV7-2 and TRBJ1-2; tentatively, D is TRBD1 (5 bases). Germline CDR1 and CDR2: SGHTA and FQGNSA. This CDR3 spans 15 amino acids. Trimming shortened V by 3 bases and J by 2 bases, and 13 bases separated the two germline ends. CDR3: CASSLSWGRNYGYTF. CDR3 nucleotide sequence: TGTGCCAGCAGCTTGTCGTGGGGACGAAACTATGGCTACACCTTC.

This chain connects TRBV5-5 to TRBJ1-2, with D unclear. Germline V gene lookup returns CDR1 SGHKS and CDR2 YYEKEE (reference sequence). This CDR3 has 14 amino acids. The V and J ends lost 1 base and 2 bases respectively, with 9 bases between them. DNA for the CDR3: TGTGCCAGCAGCTTGCAGTTAGGAAACTATGGCTACACCTTC. Encoded protein: CASSLQLGNYGYTF.

As for this clone: The sample carries other DNA sequences with the same CDR3. This sequence joins TRBV5-1 and TRBJ2-7; D is ambiguous. CDR3 length: 12 amino acids. Germline values: CDR1 SGHRS, CDR2 YFSETQ. The V end lost 0 bases, the J end lost 4 bases, and 5 bases lay between the germline ends. The CDR3 sequence is CASSLDLYEQYF. The CDR3 nucleotides read TGCGCCAGCAGCTTGGACCTGTACGAGCAGTACTTC. Full variable domain (rest looked up from reference TRBV5-1 and TRBJ2-7): KAGVTQTPRYLIKTRGQQVTLSCSPISGHRSVSWYQQTPGQGLQFLFEYFSETQRNKGNFPGRFSGRQFSNSRSEMNVSTLELGDSALYLCASSLDLYEQYFGPGTRLTVT.

The V gene is TRBV9, the J gene TRBJ2-3; D not certain. V was cut by 4 bases and J by 0 bases, with 6 bases left in between. This CDR3 spans 13 amino acids. Germline V CDR1 and CDR2: SGDLS, YYNGEE. The CDR3 protein is CASSFSSTDTQYF. The CDR3 DNA follows: TGTGCCAGCAGCTTTTCGAGCACAGATACGCAGTATTTT.

The J gene is TRBJ2-2, the V gene TRBV5-1, with 12 nucleotides matching TRBD2. Germline CDR1 reads SGHRS; CDR2 reads YFSETQ. The trim removed 0 bases at V and 2 bases at J, leaving 2 bases unmatched. This CDR3 spans 17 amino acids. The CDR3 spells CASSLGLAGENTGELFF. The CDR3 coding sequence is TGCGCCAGCAGCTTGGGACTAGCGGGAGAAAACACCGGGGAGCTGTTTTTT.

This sequence joins TRBV27 and TRBJ2-2; 8 bases match TRBD1. The CDR3 has 15 residues. With V trimmed by 5 bases and J by 4 bases, 6 bases remained unmatched. Germline assignment: CDR1 MNHEY and CDR2 SMNVEV (reference sequence). The CDR3 DNA sequence: TGTGCCAGCAGTCGCGGACAGGGATTCACCGGGGAGCTGTTTTTT. Translated, it gives CASSRGQGFTGELFF.

Details on this clone: This CDR3 is also generated by other DNA sequences in the sample. The rearrangement joins TRBV5-1 to TRBJ2-2; possibly TRBD2 for D (7 bases). CDR1 SGHRS and CDR2 YFSETQ come from the germline V gene. V was trimmed by 2 bases and J by 6 bases, leaving 8 bases between them. This CDR3 has 13 residues. CDR3 sequence: CASSLGGAGELFF. The CDR3 DNA is TGCGCCAGCAGCTTAGGGGGGGCCGGGGAGCTGTTTTTT.

The rearrangement links TRBV5-4 to TRBJ2-7; 9 bases fit TRBD2. This CDR3 comprises 17 residues. Germline trimming cut 0 bases from V and 4 bases from J; bases unmatched to any gene: 11. In germline, CDR1 is SGHNT, CDR2 YYREEE (reference sequence). CDR3 sequence (DNA): TGTGCCAGCAGCTTGGGGGCGGCGGGAGGGCCTAGGTACGAGCAGTACTTC. Amino acids: CASSLGAAGGPRYEQYF.

This chain uses TRBV15 with TRBJ1-4; 7 nucleotides match TRBD1. The CDR3 loop spans 16 amino acids. Germline V gene lookup returns CDR1 LNHNV and CDR2 YYDKDF (reference sequence). V gave up 8 bases and J gave up 0 bases; unmatched junction bases: 9. The CDR3 nucleotides are TGTGCCACCGGAAGGGGACAGCTTGCAACTAATGAAAAACTGTTTTTT. It codes for CATGRGQLATNEKLFF.

This chain connects TRBV5-8 to TRBJ2-2; D not certain. V gave up 1 base and J gave up 4 bases, with 5 bases separating them. Germline V gives CDR1 SGHTS, CDR2 YDEGEE. CDR3 length equals 13 residues. CDR3 loop: CASSLYITGELFF. The CDR3 region has the DNA TGTGCCAGCAGCTTGTATATCACCGGGGAGCTGTTTTTT.

The gene calls are TRBV27 and TRBJ2-2; 8 bases are shared with TRBD1. V dropped 8 bases and J dropped 4; count of bases not matched to a gene: 12. CDR3 length equals 16 residues. The germline gives CDR1 MNHEY, CDR2 SMNVEV (reference sequence). CDR3 loop: CASAFNRGLSTGELFF. In DNA form, the CDR3 reads TGTGCCAGCGCATTCAACAGGGGGTTGAGCACCGGGGAGCTGTTTTTT.